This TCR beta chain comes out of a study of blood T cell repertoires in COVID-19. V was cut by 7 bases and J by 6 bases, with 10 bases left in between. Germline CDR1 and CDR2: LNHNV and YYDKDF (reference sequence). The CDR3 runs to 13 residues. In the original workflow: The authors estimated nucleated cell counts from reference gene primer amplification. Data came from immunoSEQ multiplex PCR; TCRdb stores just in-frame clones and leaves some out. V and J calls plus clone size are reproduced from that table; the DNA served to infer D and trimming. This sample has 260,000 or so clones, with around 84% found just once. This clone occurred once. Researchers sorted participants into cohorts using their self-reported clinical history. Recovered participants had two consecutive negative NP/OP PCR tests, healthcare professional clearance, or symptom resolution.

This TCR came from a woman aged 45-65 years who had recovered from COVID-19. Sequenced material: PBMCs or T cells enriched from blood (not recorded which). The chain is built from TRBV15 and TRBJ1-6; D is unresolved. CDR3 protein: CATKEGPNSPLHF. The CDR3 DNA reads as TGTGCCACCAAAGAGGGTCCTAATTCACCCCTCCACTTT.